This is a list of T cell receptor beta chains from one sample in a study of blood T cell repertoires in COVID-19. Here immunoSEQ multiplex PCR was the method, and the copy in TCRdb shows in-frame clones only, minus some. This sample yields 120,000 to 150,000 clones, of which around 87% are seen a single time; around 15% belongs to the top ten. The specimen was peripheral blood. The receptor set was obtained from a man aged 18 to 35 with COVID-19, enrolled during active disease. The CDR3 runs from the conserved cysteine through the conserved F or W. Each record gives: CDR3 protein, CDR3 DNA, clone size, D gene, J gene, V gene. A D gene is named only where the DNA matches it firmly. Size is stated for part of the rows, as once, few or many counts, or as a class when the clone is expanded.

CDR3aa: CASSRKGGTEAFF
CDR3nt: TGTGCCAGCAGCCGCAAAGGGGGCACTGAAGCTTTCTTT
abundance: -
d_gene: -
j_gene: TRBJ1-1
v_gene: TRBV7-2

CDR3aa: CAWSVGAGANVLTF
CDR3nt: TGTGCCTGGAGTGTAGGGGCCGGGGCCAACGTCCTGACTTTC
abundance: -
d_gene: -
j_gene: TRBJ2-6
v_gene: TRBV30

CDR3aa: CATSSYTTGRIYEQYF
CDR3nt: TGTGCCACCAGCAGTTATACGACAGGGCGGATTTACGAGCAGTACTTC
abundance: -
d_gene: TRBD1
j_gene: TRBJ2-7
v_gene: TRBV15

CDR3aa: CASRHDTRPYEQYF
CDR3nt: TGTGCCAGCAGACATGACACCCGTCCCTACGAGCAGTACTTC
abundance: -
d_gene: -
j_gene: TRBJ2-7
v_gene: TRBV7-9

CDR3aa: CASSFSANTGELFF
CDR3nt: TGTGCCAGCAGCTTCAGCGCGAACACCGGGGAGCTGTTTTTT
abundance: -
d_gene: -
j_gene: TRBJ2-2
v_gene: TRBV7-2

CDR3aa: CASSIGDREYEQYF
CDR3nt: TGTGCCAGTAGTATAGGGGACAGGGAGTACGAGCAGTACTTC
abundance: -
d_gene: TRBD1
j_gene: TRBJ2-7
v_gene: TRBV19

CDR3aa: CASSITGLRGTQYF
CDR3nt: TGTGCCAGCAGTATAACGGGACTGCGAGGGACCCAGTACTTC
abundance: -
d_gene: -
j_gene: TRBJ2-5
v_gene: TRBV2

CDR3aa: CASSSTTTGLNTEAFF
CDR3nt: TGCGCCAGCAGCTCAACGACCACAGGGTTGAACACTGAAGCTTTCTTT
abundance: -
d_gene: -
j_gene: TRBJ1-1
v_gene: TRBV5-1

CDR3aa: CASTLNRVDEQYF
CDR3nt: TGTGCCAGCACCCTAAACAGGGTAGACGAGCAGTACTTC
abundance: -
d_gene: -
j_gene: TRBJ2-7
v_gene: TRBV5-6

CDR3aa: CASSFAPGQPQHF
CDR3nt: TGTGCCAGCAGCTTTGCCCCAGGGCAGCCCCAGCATTTT
abundance: once
d_gene: -
j_gene: TRBJ1-5
v_gene: TRBV5-6

CDR3aa: CASSISDSYTEAFF
CDR3nt: TGTGCCAGTAGTATCTCCGACAGCTACACTGAAGCTTTCTTT
abundance: -
d_gene: -
j_gene: TRBJ1-1
v_gene: TRBV19

CDR3aa: CASSLNVLGTEAFF
CDR3nt: TGTGCCAGCAGCCTGAACGTTCTCGGCACTGAAGCTTTCTTT
abundance: -
d_gene: -
j_gene: TRBJ1-1
v_gene: TRBV14

CDR3aa: CASTLGPQNGYTF
CDR3nt: TGCGCCAGCACCCTCGGTCCGCAAAATGGCTACACCTTC
abundance: once
d_gene: -
j_gene: TRBJ1-2
v_gene: TRBV5-1

CDR3aa: CASSQDRVTDTQYF
CDR3nt: TGTGCCAGCAGCCAAGATCGAGTCACAGATACGCAGTATTTT
abundance: -
d_gene: -
j_gene: TRBJ2-3
v_gene: TRBV4-2

CDR3aa: CASSSLFYEQYF
CDR3nt: TGTGCCAGCAGCTCCCTGTTTTACGAGCAGTACTTC
abundance: -
d_gene: -
j_gene: TRBJ2-7
v_gene: TRBV11-2

CDR3aa: CASSPGTGDRNQPQHF
CDR3nt: TGTGCCAGCAGCCCTGGGACAGGGGACCGCAATCAGCCCCAGCATTTT
abundance: -
d_gene: TRBD1
j_gene: TRBJ1-5
v_gene: TRBV3-1/TRBV3-2